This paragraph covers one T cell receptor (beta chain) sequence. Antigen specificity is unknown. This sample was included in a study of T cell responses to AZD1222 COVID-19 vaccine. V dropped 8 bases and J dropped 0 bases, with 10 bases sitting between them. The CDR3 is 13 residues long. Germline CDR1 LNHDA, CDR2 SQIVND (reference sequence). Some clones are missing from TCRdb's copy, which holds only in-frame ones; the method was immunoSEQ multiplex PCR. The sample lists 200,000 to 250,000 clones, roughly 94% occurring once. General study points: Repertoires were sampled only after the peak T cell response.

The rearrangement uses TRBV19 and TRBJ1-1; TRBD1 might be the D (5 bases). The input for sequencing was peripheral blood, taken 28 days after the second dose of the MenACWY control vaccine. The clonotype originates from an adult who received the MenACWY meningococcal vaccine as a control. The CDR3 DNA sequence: TGTGCCAGTGGAGGGGCCATGAACACTGAAGCTTTCTTT. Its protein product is CASGGAMNTEAFF.